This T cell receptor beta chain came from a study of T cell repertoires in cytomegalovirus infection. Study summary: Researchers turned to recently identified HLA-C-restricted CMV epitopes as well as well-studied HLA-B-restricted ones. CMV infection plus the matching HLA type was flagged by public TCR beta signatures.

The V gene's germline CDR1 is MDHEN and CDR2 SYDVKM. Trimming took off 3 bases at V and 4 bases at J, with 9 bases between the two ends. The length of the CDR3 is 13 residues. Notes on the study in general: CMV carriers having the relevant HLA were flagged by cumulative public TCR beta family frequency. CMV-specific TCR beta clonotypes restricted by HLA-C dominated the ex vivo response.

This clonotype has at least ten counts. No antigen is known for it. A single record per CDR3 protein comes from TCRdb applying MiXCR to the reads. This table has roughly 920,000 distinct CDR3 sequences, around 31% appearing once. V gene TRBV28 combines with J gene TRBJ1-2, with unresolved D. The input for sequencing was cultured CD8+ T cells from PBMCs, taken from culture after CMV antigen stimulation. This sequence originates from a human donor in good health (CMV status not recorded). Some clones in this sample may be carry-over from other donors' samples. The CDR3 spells CASSFTRFYGYTF. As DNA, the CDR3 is TGTGCCAGCAGTTTTACACGGTTCTATGGCTACACCTTC.